Listed below are T cell receptor beta chains from one sample, sequenced in a study of long-term antiretroviral therapy in people with HIV. The data were produced by immunoSEQ multiplex PCR, yet TCRdb's version contains in-frame clones alone and is incomplete. The sample consists of around 21,000 clones, approximately 84% of them appearing once. The source was unsorted PBMCs, collected roughly 5.9 years after starting antiretroviral therapy. These receptors all stem from a young man with HIV. The CDR3 runs from the conserved cysteine through the conserved F or W. The order of the fields is D gene, clone size, J gene, V gene, CDR3 DNA, CDR3 protein. The D gene is left open where the match is weak. Some rows mark clone size as missing; the rest say once, few, many or name a class of expanded clone.

NA,NA,TRBJ2-3,TRBV6-5,TGTGCCAGCAATCTTGGGGGGCGGGAGACAGATACGCAGTATTTT,CASNLGGRETDTQYF
TRBD1,NA,TRBJ2-7,TRBV29-1,TGCAGCGTGAGGCCGCCGGGACAGCTCTACGAGCAGTACTTC,CSVRPPGQLYEQYF
NA,NA,TRBJ1-4,TRBV20-1,TGCAGTGCTAGGTTGATAGGAAAACTGTTTTTT,CSARLIGKLFF
TRBD1,NA,TRBJ1-4,TRBV4-2,TGTGCCAGCAGCCAAGAAGGGGGCGGCCCTAATGAAAAACTGTTTTTT,CASSQEGGGPNEKLFF
NA,NA,TRBJ1-5,TRBV2,TGTGCCAGCAGCGATCCAAGAAGCCTTTCTCCTAGCAATCAGCCCCAGCATTTT,CASSDPRSLSPSNQPQHF
NA,NA,TRBJ2-3,TRBV6-1,TGTGCCAGCAGTGAAGCGGGGTCCACAGATACGCAGTATTTT,CASSEAGSTDTQYF
NA,once,TRBJ1-2,TRBV7-9,TGTGCCAGCAGCCCCGTGGGTGGCTACACCTTC,CASSPVGGYTF
TRBD1,NA,TRBJ1-2,TRBV28,TGTGCCAGCAGCCGAGGACGAACAGGGGACTATGGCTACACCTTC,CASSRGRTGDYGYTF
NA,NA,TRBJ2-1,TRBV2,TGTGCCAGCACGACCCCGACTGGCTACTACAATGAGCAGTTCTTC,CASTTPTGYYNEQFF
NA,NA,TRBJ1-4,TRBV15,TGTGCCACCGGTCGTATAGTGAACGAAAAACTGTTTTTT,CATGRIVNEKLFF
TRBD1,NA,TRBJ1-1,TRBV18,TGTGCCAGCTCCTCGGACAGGGAGAACACTGAAGCTTTCTTT,CASSSDRENTEAFF
NA,NA,TRBJ2-2,TRBV7-2,TGTGCCGGCAGGCGCAGTGACGGGGAGCTGTTTTTT,CAGRRSDGELFF
TRBD2,NA,TRBJ2-1,TRBV5-6,TGTGCCAGCAGCTTGAGCGGGATCTACAATGAGCAGTTCTTC,CASSLSGIYNEQFF
NA,NA,TRBJ1-4,TRBV5-1,TGCGCCAGCAGGTCAGGGATCGCTAATGAAAAACTGTTTTTT,CASRSGIANEKLFF
NA,NA,TRBJ1-2,TRBV2,TGTGCCAGCAGGCCCGGACAGAACTATGGCTACACCTTC,CASRPGQNYGYTF
TRBD2,NA,TRBJ2-7,TRBV4-3,TGCGCCAGCAGCCAAGGAAGAAGGGCGAGTAGCGGGGGCCTCTCCTACGAGCAGTACTTC,CASSQGRRASSGGLSYEQYF
NA,NA,TRBJ2-5,TRBV5-5,TGTGCCAGCAGCTTCTGGAACCAAGAGACCCAGTACTTC,CASSFWNQETQYF
TRBD1,NA,TRBJ1-1,TRBV27,TGTGCCAGCAGTTTAAGGTCTAGGGGGCTTACTGAAGCTTTCTTT,CASSLRSRGLTEAFF
NA,NA,TRBJ2-2,TRBV7-9,TGTGCCAGCAGCTTAGCGCTCGATTACACCGGGGAGCTGTTTTTT,CASSLALDYTGELFF
TRBD1,NA,TRBJ1-1,TRBV2,TGTGCCAGCAGTGAAAGGGACAGTCGGGGCACTGAAGCTTTCTTT,CASSERDSRGTEAFF
NA,NA,TRBJ1-6,TRBV28,TGTGCCAGCACCATAGGAACGGCGGGTTCACCCCTCCACTTT,CASTIGTAGSPLHF
NA,few,TRBJ2-2,TRBV4-3,TGCGCCAGCAGCTACGGGACATCAATTAACACCGGGGAGCTGTTTTTT,CASSYGTSINTGELFF
NA,NA,TRBJ1-4,TRBV9,TGTGCCAGCAGCCGTGGGGACACTAATGAAAAACTGTTTTTT,CASSRGDTNEKLFF
NA,NA,TRBJ2-7,TRBV19,TGTGCCAGTAGTAGGGAAACTACCTACGAGCAGTACTTC,CASSRETTYEQYF
NA,NA,TRBJ2-1,TRBV7-2,TGTGCCAGTCAGAGGCGGCTGGCCTACAATGAGCAGTTCTTC,CASQRRLAYNEQFF
NA,NA,TRBJ1-1,TRBV27,TGTGCCAGCAGTTTAGGTGGAGCTGAAGCTTTCTTT,CASSLGGAEAFF
NA,NA,TRBJ1-3,TRBV7-6,TGTGCCAGCAGCTTAGGACCTTCAGGGATTCGAAACACCATATATTTT,CASSLGPSGIRNTIYF
NA,few,TRBJ2-2,TRBV6-5,TGTGCCAGCAGTTACCACGAGACCGGGGAGCTGTTTTTT,CASSYHETGELFF